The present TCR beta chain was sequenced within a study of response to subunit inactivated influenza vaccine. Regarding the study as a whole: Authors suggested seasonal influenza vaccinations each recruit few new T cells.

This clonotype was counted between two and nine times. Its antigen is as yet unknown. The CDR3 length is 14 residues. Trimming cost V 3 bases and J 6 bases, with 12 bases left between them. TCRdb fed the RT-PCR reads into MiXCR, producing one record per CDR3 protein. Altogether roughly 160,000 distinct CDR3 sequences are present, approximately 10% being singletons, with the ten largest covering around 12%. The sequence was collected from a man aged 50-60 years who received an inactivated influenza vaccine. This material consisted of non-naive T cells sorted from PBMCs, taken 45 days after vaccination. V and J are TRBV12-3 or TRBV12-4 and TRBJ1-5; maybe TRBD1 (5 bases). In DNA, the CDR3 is TGTGCCAGCAGTTTGGGAGGTGGGACTCAGCCCCAGCATTTT. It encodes CASSLGGGTQPQHF.